These 16 T cell receptor beta chains were all obtained from the same sample, sequenced in a study of brain T cells in children with intractable seizures. Repertoires were generated with immunoSEQ multiplex PCR, while TCRdb's copy carries only in-frame clones and drops some. The data hold approximately 110,000 clones, with approximately 94% observed a single time. Specimen: peripheral blood, collected at surgery. These receptor sequences come from a boy under two years old with hemimegalencephaly and intractable seizures.

This clone was seen once. This rearrangement joins TRBV28 to TRBJ2-3; no reliable D call. V lost 6 bases to trimming and J lost 2 bases, with 15 bases between them. The CDR3 sequence is 15 residues long. Per the germline V gene, CDR1 is MDHEN and CDR2 is SYDVKM. In nucleotides, the CDR3 is TGTGCCAGCAGATGGAAAGCTGGGGTCACAGATACGCAGTATTTT. It yields the protein CASRWKAGVTDTQYF.

This chain joins TRBV12-3 or TRBV12-4 and TRBJ2-1; D perhaps matches TRBD1 (5 bases). The V gene lost 6 bases and the J gene lost 6 bases, with 9 bases spanning the gap. The CDR3 runs to 12 residues. This chain's CDR3 is CASRSTVNEQFF. CDR3 DNA sequence: TGTGCCAGCAGGTCGACAGTCAATGAGCAGTTCTTC.

The rearrangement links TRBV4-1 to TRBJ2-7; D possibly corresponds to TRBD2 (6 bases). The V gene lost 3 bases and the J gene lost 0 bases, with 12 bases spanning the gap. The CDR3 sequence is 15 residues long. Germline CDR1 is MGHRA and CDR2 is YSYEKL. CDR3 DNA sequence: TGCGCCAGCAGCCAGTTCCGGGGAGGCTCCTACGAGCAGTACTTC. This codes for CASSQFRGGSYEQYF.

This chain links TRBV11-3 with TRBJ2-1; 8 bases are shared with TRBD2. The CDR3 is 18 residues long. CDR1 and CDR2 (germline): SGHNT, YENEEA. V was pared by 1 base and J by 7 bases, with 15 bases of the junction left unmatched. CDR3 region: CASSLVGGYAGGGNEQFF. The CDR3 DNA reads TGTGCCAGCAGCTTAGTAGGGGGTTATGCGGGAGGTGGGAATGAGCAGTTCTTC.

In this sample, this clone turned up once. The chain carries TRBV14 and TRBJ2-1; a possible D gene is TRBD2 (5 bases). Germline V gives CDR1 SGHDN, CDR2 FVKESK. The CDR3 spans 18 residues. With 8 bases removed from V and 3 bases from J, the gap between germline ends came to 26 bases. The CDR3 loop is CASGEGLRSSIFYNEQFF. CDR3 bases: TGTGCCAGCGGCGAGGGCCTTCGGTCTAGCATATTCTACAATGAGCAGTTCTTC.

This rearrangement joins TRBV3-1 (or the pseudogene TRBV3-2) to TRBJ2-2; D perhaps matches TRBD1 (5 bases). CDR3 length equals 15 residues. Germline V gene sequence: CDR1 LGHDT, CDR2 YNNKEL (reference sequence). The V end was cut by 2 bases, the J end by 2 bases, with 9 bases between. CDR3 DNA sequence: TGTGCCAGCAGCCAATCAGGGCCAAACACCGGGGAGCTGTTTTTT. Its translation: CASSQSGPNTGELFF.

The chain recombines TRBV7-9 with TRBJ2-1; 11 positions match TRBD1. This CDR3 is 17 amino acids long. The ends lost 5 bases at V and 7 bases at J; junction bases unmatched: 13. Germline values: CDR1 SEHNR, CDR2 FQNEAQ (reference sequence). The CDR3 coding sequence is TGTGCCAGCAGCCCAGAGGGACAGGGGGACAAAATTAATGAGCAGTTCTTC. Encoded protein: CASSPEGQGDKINEQFF.

The V call is TRBV5-1, the J call TRBJ1-4, with 9 positions matching TRBD1. Germline values: CDR1 SGHRS, CDR2 YFSETQ. V dropped 2 bases and J dropped 4; count of bases not matched to a gene: 9. CDR3 length equals 17 residues. The DNA of the CDR3 is TGCGCCAGCAGCTTTCGGGGACAGGGAGCTTTTAATGAAAAACTGTTTTTT. This codes for CASSFRGQGAFNEKLFF.

The chain carries TRBV7-3 and TRBJ2-2, with D uncertain. Trimming removed 1 base from V and 6 bases from J, with 6 bases in between. This CDR3 has 13 amino acids. Germline CDR1 reads SGHTA; CDR2 reads FQGTGA. This CDR3 reads CASSLNRPGELFF. CDR3 DNA: TGTGCCAGCAGCTTAAATCGTCCCGGGGAGCTGTTTTTT. The variable domain in full, completed from reference TRBV7-3 and TRBJ2-2, reads GAGVSQTPSNKVTEKGKYVELRCDPISGHTALYWYRQSLGQGPEFLIYFQGTGAADDSGLPNDRFFAVRPEGSVSTLKIQRTERGDSAVYLCASSLNRPGELFFGEGSRLTVL.

This chain uses TRBV30 with TRBJ2-7; the match to TRBD1 covers 9 bases. The junction had 8 bases not matched to a gene; V was cut back by 2 bases and J by 3 bases. Germline loops: CDR1 GTSNPN, CDR2 SVGIG (reference sequence). The CDR3 runs 15 residues. In DNA form, the CDR3 reads TGTGCCTGGAGTCCTGGGACAGGGAATAACTACGAGCAGTACTTC. Translated: CAWSPGTGNNYEQYF.

The V call is TRBV27, the J call TRBJ2-1; TRBD2 matches 7 bases. The CDR3 extends over 17 amino acids. V lost 2 bases, J lost 5 bases, and 12 bases stayed unmatched. Per the germline V gene, CDR1 is MNHEY and CDR2 is SMNVEV (reference sequence). CDR3: CASSLRASGNFDNEQFF. Written as DNA, the CDR3 is TGTGCCAGCAGTTTAAGGGCGAGCGGGAATTTTGACAATGAGCAGTTCTTC.

The chain uses TRBV27 and TRBJ1-5; 8 positions match TRBD1. Germline V gene sequence: CDR1 MNHEY, CDR2 SMNVEV (reference sequence). This CDR3 is built from 15 residues. Trimming took 3 bases from V and 6 from J; bases not matched to a gene: 7. The CDR3 loop is CASSFNGQGFQPQHF. CDR3 DNA sequence: TGTGCCAGCAGTTTTAATGGACAGGGTTTTCAGCCCCAGCATTTT.

The rearrangement uses TRBV5-1 and TRBJ2-3, with 8 bases lining up with TRBD1. Trimming at V came to 9 bases and at J to 1 base, leaving 7 bases not matched to a gene. This CDR3 has 14 amino acids. CDR1 and CDR2 (germline): SGHRS, YFSETQ. The CDR3 bases are TGCGCCACCCGCGACAGGGGAGGCACAGATACGCAGTATTTT. It is translated as CATRDRGGTDTQYF.

The chain recombines TRBV4-1 with TRBJ1-2; D is undetermined. Per germline, CDR1 MGHRA and CDR2 YSYEKL. The CDR3 length is 12 residues. V lost 1 base, J lost 11 bases, and 11 bases lay in between. The CDR3 bases are TGCGCCAGCAGCCAAGTAGGTATCCCATACACCTTC. Translating it yields CASSQVGIPYTF.

The chain uses TRBV5-1 and TRBJ2-5, with D uncertain. This CDR3 comprises 14 residues. V dropped 4 bases and J dropped 1 base, with 11 bases sitting between them. Germline CDR1 reads SGHRS; CDR2 reads YFSETQ. CDR3 nucleotides: TGCGCCAGCAGCCCCTCTCCAGCCCAAGAGACCCAGTACTTC. Translated: CASSPSPAQETQYF. The variable domain in full, with the rest retrieved from reference TRBV5-1 and TRBJ2-5, is KAGVTQTPRYLIKTRGQQVTLSCSPISGHRSVSWYQQTPGQGLQFLFEYFSETQRNKGNFPGRFSGRQFSNSRSEMNVSTLELGDSALYLCASSPSPAQETQYFGPGTRLLVL.

This rearrangement joins TRBV5-1 to TRBJ2-7, with a weak D call TRBD1 (5 bases). The V end lost 2 bases, the J end lost 0 bases, and 9 bases lay between the germline ends. The CDR3 has 14 amino acids. In germline, CDR1 is SGHRS, CDR2 YFSETQ. DNA of the CDR3: TGCGCCAGCAGCTTATCCCAGGGCTCCTACGAGCAGTACTTC. Amino acid sequence: CASSLSQGSYEQYF.